Listed here are 8 T cell receptor beta chains from one sample, sequenced in a study of cytomegalovirus exposure and HLA in healthy donors. Vbeta (60) and Jbeta (13) primers were used in the PCR. Data came from immunoSEQ multiplex PCR; TCRdb stores just in-frame clones and leaves some out. The specimen's table records about 140,000 clones. What was sequenced was PBMCs. Receptor source: a woman aged 18-29 years in good health and CMV-seronegative.

This chain joins TRBV29-1 and TRBJ1-1; the match to TRBD1 covers 7 bases. After removal of 4 bases from V and 11 bases from J, the junction contained 7 bases not matched to a gene. The CDR3 runs 11 residues. The V gene's germline CDR1 is SQVTM and CDR2 ANQGSEA. The CDR3 sequence is CSVVGGGWAFF. CDR3 bases: TGCAGCGTTGTAGGGGGCGGATGGGCTTTCTTT.

The chain is built from TRBV6-1 and TRBJ2-3; no definite D call. CDR3 size: 14 residues. The ends were cut back, 4 bases at V and 2 bases at J, with 10 bases in the middle. Per the germline V gene, CDR1 is MNHNS and CDR2 is SASEGT. CDR3 residues: CASSVQVHTDTQYF. The DNA for the CDR3 is TGTGCCAGCAGTGTTCAGGTTCACACAGATACGCAGTATTTT.

The V gene is TRBV6-5, the J gene TRBJ1-3; maybe TRBD1 (6 bases). CDR3 length: 13 amino acids. V was clipped by 5 bases and J by 5 bases, with 10 bases between them. Germline CDR1 MNHEY, CDR2 SVGAGI. The DNA of the CDR3 is TGTGCCAGCAGTACAGGGACCCGAAACACCATATATTTT. This sequence encodes CASSTGTRNTIYF.

The V call is TRBV23-1, the J call TRBJ2-5; TRBD1 agrees at 7 bases. TRBV23-1 is sorted into the ORF group, with uncertain function. J was trimmed by 5 bases and V by 3 bases; bases with no gene match: 12. The CDR3 runs 16 residues. CDR3 in DNA: TGCGCCAGCAGTCAGCCCAGGACAGGCAGGGATGAGACCCAGTACTTC. It translates to CASSQPRTGRDETQYF.

V is TRBV19 and J is TRBJ2-7, with TRBD2 identical over 10 bases. Germline V gives CDR1 LNHDA, CDR2 SQIVND (reference sequence). After removal of 4 bases from V and 2 bases from J, the junction contained 2 bases not matched to a gene. CDR3 length: 14 residues. For the CDR3, the DNA is TGTGCCAGTAGTACACTAGCGGGGACCTACGAGCAGTACTTC. Amino acids: CASSTLAGTYEQYF.

This chain uses TRBV7-9 with TRBJ2-3; D gene unclear. CDR3 length equals 15 residues. Trimming removed 1 base at V and 3 bases at J, with 11 bases between. Germline V gene lookup returns CDR1 SEHNR and CDR2 FQNEAQ (reference sequence). CDR3 nucleotides: TGTGCCAGCAGCTTAGTATCAGTACTAACAGATACGCAGTATTTT. Its translation: CASSLVSVLTDTQYF.

This chain uses TRBV19 with TRBJ2-6, with D possibly being TRBD1 (6 bases). The V gene's germline CDR1 is LNHDA and CDR2 SQIVND (reference sequence). Trimming removed 6 bases at V and 2 bases at J, with 14 bases between. This CDR3 has 16 amino acids. The CDR3, as DNA: TGTGCCAGTAGGACAACAGGGCCTCCTGGGGCCAACGTCCTGACTTTC. It yields the protein CASRTTGPPGANVLTF. Full variable domain (outside the CDR3, taken from reference TRBV19 and TRBJ2-6): DGGITQSPKYLFRKEGQNVTLSCEQNLNHDAMYWYRQDPGQGLRLIYYSQIVNDFQKGDIAEGYSVSREKKESFPLTVTSAQKNPTAFYLCASRTTGPPGANVLTFGAGSRLTVL.

The chain employs TRBV18 and TRBJ2-1; possible D gene TRBD2, 6 bases. The CDR3 is 12 amino acids. The V gene lost 4 bases and the J gene lost 7 bases, with 8 bases spanning the gap. Germline CDR1 and CDR2: KGHSH and LQKENI. The chain's CDR3 is CASSRDFNEQFF. The CDR3 region has the DNA TGTGCCAGCTCACGGGACTTTAATGAGCAGTTCTTC.